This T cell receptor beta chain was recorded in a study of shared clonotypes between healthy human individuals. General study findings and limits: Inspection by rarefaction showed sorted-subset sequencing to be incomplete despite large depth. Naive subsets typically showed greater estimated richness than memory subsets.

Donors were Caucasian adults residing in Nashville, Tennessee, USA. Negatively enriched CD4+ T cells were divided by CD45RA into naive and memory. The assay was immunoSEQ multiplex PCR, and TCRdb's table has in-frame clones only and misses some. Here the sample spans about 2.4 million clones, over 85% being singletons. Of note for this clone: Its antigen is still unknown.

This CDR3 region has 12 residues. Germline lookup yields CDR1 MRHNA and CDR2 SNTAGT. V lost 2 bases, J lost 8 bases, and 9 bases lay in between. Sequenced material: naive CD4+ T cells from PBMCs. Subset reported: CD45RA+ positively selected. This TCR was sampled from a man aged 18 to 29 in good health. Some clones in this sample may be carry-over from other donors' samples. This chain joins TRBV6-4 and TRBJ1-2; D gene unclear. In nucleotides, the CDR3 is TGTGCCAGCAGTGACGTCGGACGGGGCTACACCTTC. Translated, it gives CASSDVGRGYTF.